This T cell receptor (beta chain) was observed in a study of siplizumab effects on memory and regulatory T cells. Sequenced by immunoSEQ multiplex PCR; TCRdb stores in-frame clones only, minus some. Among around 100,000 clones listed, 94% were seen once. The receptor was derived from a human donor in good health. Sequencing was done on a sample of non-Treg CD4+ T cells sorted from blood.

The CDR3 nucleotides are TGTGCCAGCAGTACCGGGACAGGGATGAATCAGCCCCAGCATTTT. The encoded protein is CASSTGTGMNQPQHF. The J gene is TRBJ1-5, the V gene TRBV6-1; 9 nucleotides match TRBD1. The germline CDR1 and CDR2 sequences are MNHNS and SASEGT. The V segment lost 5 bases and the J segment 4 bases; nucleotides outside the gene matches: 6. The CDR3 loop spans 15 amino acids.